This T cell receptor beta chain was retrieved from a study of T cells in Graves' hyperthyroidism and ophthalmopathy. Study-level background: Peripheral blood was secured at the point of initial diagnosis, before any treatment. Findings and caveats of the study: In blood, most of the thyroid clonotypes expanded above 0.001 were also present.

TCR beta CDR3 region amplification was performed from RNA transcripts. Researchers ran a first-round RT-PCR on the TCR CDR3 using the HTBI primer set. TCRdb used MiXCR to reprocess the multiplex PCR reads, holding one entry per CDR3 protein. This repertoire shows 550,000 to 850,000 distinct CDR3 sequences, about 19% found once; its top ten account for roughly a sixth. Concerning this clonotype: As yet, its antigen is unknown.

V dropped 5 bases and J dropped 5; count of bases not matched to a gene: 8. The germline V gene has CDR1 MNHNS and CDR2 SASEGT. The CDR3 has 16 amino acids. The study left out patients who had uncontrolled infection, other autoimmune disease, pregnancy or lactation. The source of this sequence is a woman aged 50 to 65 with Graves' hyperthyroidism that later progressed to Graves' ophthalmopathy. Sequenced sample: blood. The chain joins TRBV6-1 to TRBJ2-2; 10 bases fit TRBD2. In DNA, the CDR3 is TGTGCCAGCAGTCCGCTAGCGGGAGCGAGGACCGGGGAGCTGTTTTTT. This codes for CASSPLAGARTGELFF.